These 10 T cell receptor beta chains were sequenced from one sample in a study of blood T cell repertoires in COVID-19. Some clones are missing from TCRdb's copy, which holds only in-frame ones; the method was immunoSEQ multiplex PCR. The table lists more than 200,000 clones, 87% of them singletons. Sequencing was carried out using PBMCs or T cells enriched from blood (not recorded which). These receptors all come from a woman aged 25 to 39 with acute COVID-19.

The V gene is TRBV6-5, the J gene TRBJ1-2; possibly TRBD1 for D (6 bases). The ends were cut back, 10 bases at V and 5 bases at J, with 11 bases in the middle. The germline V gene encodes CDR1 MNHEY and CDR2 SVGAGI. CDR3 length: 11 residues. CDR3 in DNA: TGTGCCATCGGACAGACATATGGCTACACCTTC. This sequence encodes CAIGQTYGYTF.

DNA of the CDR3: TGTGCCAGCAGCCAACAAGTTAATGAAAAACTGTTTTTT. Its protein is CASSQQVNEKLFF. The chain uses TRBV5-4 and TRBJ1-4; D remains unclear. Trimming pared 4 bases from V and 4 bases from J, leaving 8 bases between. Looked up from germline, CDR1 is SGHNT and CDR2 is YYREEE (reference sequence). The CDR3 is made up of 13 amino acids.

This rearrangement joins TRBV27 to TRBJ2-7; weak D call: TRBD2 (5 bases). The CDR3 covers 13 residues. Trimming cost V 5 bases and J 6 bases, with 14 bases left between them. Germline V gene data show CDR1 as MNHEY and CDR2 as SMNVEV (reference sequence). The CDR3 is CASSAKAGSEQYF. The DNA for the CDR3 is TGTGCCAGCAGTGCAAAGGCGGGTTCCGAGCAGTACTTC.

In this sample, this clone turned up once. V usage is TRBV7-3 and J usage is TRBJ1-5, with D unclear. Germline V gene lookup returns CDR1 SGHTA and CDR2 FQGTGA. The CDR3 has 14 amino acids. V was trimmed by 1 base and J by 9 bases, leaving 13 bases between them. The CDR3 DNA is TGTGCCAGCAGCTTAATAAAGCCCCCGGGGCCCCAGCATTTT. Its protein is CASSLIKPPGPQHF.

This clone appeared once. This rearrangement joins TRBV27 to TRBJ1-1; D may be TRBD1 (5 bases). CDR3 size: 14 residues. The V gene lost 6 bases and the J gene lost 0 bases, with 11 bases spanning the gap. Germline CDR1 MNHEY, CDR2 SMNVEV (reference sequence). In DNA form, the CDR3 reads TGTGCCAGCAGCAGGGATCGGCTGAACACTGAAGCTTTCTTT. Amino acid sequence: CASSRDRLNTEAFF.

CDR3 protein: CSVVTSGGLDTQYF. CDR3 bases: TGCAGCGTTGTGACTAGCGGGGGGTTAGATACGCAGTATTTT. The chain employs TRBV29-1 and TRBJ2-3; TRBD2 aligns across 13 bases. Germline trimming cut 4 bases from V and 5 bases from J; bases unmatched to any gene: 3. Germline assignment: CDR1 SQVTM and CDR2 ANQGSEA. The CDR3 is 14 amino acids.

This clone was counted between two and nine times. The genes are TRBV19 and TRBJ2-2; 15 nucleotides line up with TRBD2. V dropped 8 bases and J dropped 11; count of bases not matched to a gene: 9. This CDR3 has 15 residues. CDR1 is LNHDA and CDR2 is SQIVND in the germline V gene (reference sequence). The CDR3 region has the DNA TGTGCCAGTGGGGGACTAGCGGGAGGAAGCGGCGAGCTGTTTTTT. Translated: CASGGLAGGSGELFF.

The chain has TRBV14 and TRBJ1-1; no firm D call. The CDR3 sequence is 13 residues long. The ends were cut back, 0 bases at V and 7 bases at J, with 9 bases in the middle. Per the germline V gene, CDR1 is SGHDN and CDR2 is FVKESK. The CDR3 nucleotides are TGTGCCAGCAGCCAAGAACTCCCGGTTGAAGCTTTCTTT. Translating gives CASSQELPVEAFF.

The chain carries TRBV5-5 and TRBJ2-7; possible D gene TRBD2, 5 bases. The V gene lost 0 bases and the J gene lost 5 bases, with 15 bases spanning the gap. Germline CDR1 and CDR2: SGHKS and YYEKEE (reference sequence). The CDR3 length is 15 residues. In DNA form, the CDR3 reads TGTGCCAGCAGCTTGGCTTTGGACTTATTCCACGAGCAGTACTTC. This translates into CASSLALDLFHEQYF.

This chain connects TRBV3-1 (or the pseudogene TRBV3-2) to TRBJ2-1; 16 bases fit TRBD2. The CDR3 length is 19 residues. The trim removed 4 bases at V and 0 bases at J, leaving 6 bases unmatched. Germline assignment: CDR1 LGHDT and CDR2 YNNKEL (reference sequence). CDR3 DNA: TGTGCCAGCAGCCCTGGGGGACTAGCGGGAGGGAGCTCCTACAATGAGCAGTTCTTC. Translation: CASSPGGLAGGSSYNEQFF.